This record concerns one T cell receptor beta chain sequence. Its cognate antigen is unknown. The data were obtained in a study of PD-L1 blockade in urothelial cancer. At the level of the study: At 3 weeks after treatment start (second dose) and again at 6 weeks, blood was analyzed.

V dropped 2 bases and J dropped 2; count of bases not matched to a gene: 5. CDR1 is SGHDN, CDR2 FVKESK, per germline. This CDR3 has 15 amino acids. Time point here: peripheral blood 6 weeks after treatment start. Samples were collected from each patient before treatment and during treatment. Each patient gave between 1 and 8 of them in total. Study results and caveats: The study found that durable-benefit patients expanded tumor-associated blood clones more at 3 weeks.

The table came from immunoSEQ multiplex PCR; TCRdb's copy has only in-frame clones and leaves some out. Of 40,000 to 50,000 clones in the sample, 86% were seen once. V and J are TRBV14 and TRBJ2-5; 7 bases line up with TRBD1. The specimen was PBMCs, collected around atezolizumab (anti-PD-L1) treatment. This TCR came from a man aged 55 to 70 with urothelial cancer. CDR3 in amino acids: CASSQIRTGQETQYF. In DNA, the CDR3 is TGTGCCAGCAGCCAAATAAGGACAGGTCAAGAGACCCAGTACTTC.